A selection of T cell receptor beta chains follows, all from one sample in a study of blood T cell repertoires in COVID-19. Assay used: immunoSEQ multiplex PCR; TCRdb lists only in-frame clones, some missing. The sample has 150,000 to 200,000 clones, 81% seen once. Sequencing used peripheral blood. These receptor sequences come from a woman aged 80 or over with COVID-19, enrolled during active disease. Each CDR3 is given with its conserved first and last residue. Fields, in order: CDR3 protein, CDR3 DNA, clone size, J gene, D gene, V gene. A D gene is named only where the DNA matches it firmly. A clone size is listed for some rows: how often the clone was seen (once, few, many), or a class if it is expanded.

CDR3aa: CATSRRENTEAFF
CDR3nt: TGTGCCACCAGCCGTCGAGAGAACACTGAAGCTTTCTTT
abundance: NA
j_gene: TRBJ1-1
d_gene: NA
v_gene: TRBV15

CDR3aa: CASSLDRLADSYNEQFF
CDR3nt: TGTGCCAGCAGCTTAGATCGACTAGCGGACTCCTACAATGAGCAGTTCTTC
abundance: NA
j_gene: TRBJ2-1
d_gene: TRBD2
v_gene: TRBV11-3

CDR3aa: CASSRVRDQPQHF
CDR3nt: TGTGCCAGCAGCCGCGTACGTGATCAGCCCCAGCATTTT
abundance: NA
j_gene: TRBJ1-5
d_gene: NA
v_gene: TRBV7-2

CDR3aa: CASSHGTSDYNEQFF
CDR3nt: TGTGCCAGCAGTCACGGGACTAGCGACTACAATGAGCAGTTCTTC
abundance: NA
j_gene: TRBJ2-1
d_gene: TRBD2
v_gene: TRBV27

CDR3aa: CASSKRWSGGGEQYF
CDR3nt: TGTGCCAGCAGTAAGAGATGGTCCGGGGGAGGGGAGCAGTACTTC
abundance: few
j_gene: TRBJ2-7
d_gene: TRBD2
v_gene: TRBV14

CDR3aa: CASSLAGQPQHF
CDR3nt: TGTGCCAGCAGCTTAGCCGGTCAGCCCCAGCATTTT
abundance: NA
j_gene: TRBJ1-5
d_gene: NA
v_gene: TRBV7-9

CDR3aa: CASSQGGHYYGYTF
CDR3nt: TGTGCCAGCAGCCAAGGGGGACATTACTATGGCTACACCTTC
abundance: NA
j_gene: TRBJ1-2
d_gene: NA
v_gene: TRBV3-1/TRBV3-2

CDR3aa: CASSLGQNTEAFF
CDR3nt: TGTGCCAGCAGTTTGGGACAGAACACTGAAGCTTTCTTT
abundance: NA
j_gene: TRBJ1-1
d_gene: NA
v_gene: TRBV12-3/TRBV12-4

CDR3aa: CASALSGTGYEQYF
CDR3nt: TGTGCTAGTGCTCTCTCCGGGACAGGATACGAGCAGTACTTC
abundance: NA
j_gene: TRBJ2-7
d_gene: TRBD1
v_gene: TRBV12-5

CDR3aa: CASSLARTNLYYGYTF
CDR3nt: TGTGCCAGCAGCTTAGCAAGGACTAACCTTTACTATGGCTACACCTTC
abundance: NA
j_gene: TRBJ1-2
d_gene: NA
v_gene: TRBV7-2

CDR3aa: CASSPDSGADTQYF
CDR3nt: TGCGCCAGCAGCCCAGATTCGGGGGCAGATACGCAGTATTTT
abundance: once
j_gene: TRBJ2-3
d_gene: NA
v_gene: TRBV5-1

CDR3aa: CASSPRRLAGIYEQFF
CDR3nt: TGTGCCAGCAGTCCTCGACGGCTAGCGGGAATCTATGAGCAGTTCTTC
abundance: NA
j_gene: TRBJ2-1
d_gene: TRBD2
v_gene: TRBV3-1/TRBV3-2

CDR3aa: CASSQYPQREGFYEQYF
CDR3nt: TGTGCCAGCAGCCAATACCCCCAGCGGGAGGGCTTCTACGAGCAGTACTTC
abundance: NA
j_gene: TRBJ2-7
d_gene: TRBD2
v_gene: TRBV7-9

CDR3aa: CASSLTPGDGGLYGYTF
CDR3nt: TGTGCCAGCAGCTTAACTCCAGGGGACGGAGGACTTTATGGCTACACCTTC
abundance: once
j_gene: TRBJ1-2
d_gene: NA
v_gene: TRBV11-3

CDR3aa: CASSQVGTGGWPFF
CDR3nt: TGCGCCAGCAGCCAAGTGGGGACAGGGGGTTGGCCTTTCTTT
abundance: NA
j_gene: TRBJ1-1
d_gene: TRBD1
v_gene: TRBV4-1

CDR3aa: CASRVAYNEQFF
CDR3nt: TGTGCCAGCAGGGTAGCCTACAATGAGCAGTTCTTC
abundance: NA
j_gene: TRBJ2-1
d_gene: NA
v_gene: TRBV7-9

CDR3aa: CSVGTGRTEAFF
CDR3nt: TGCAGCGTAGGGACAGGGCGGACTGAAGCTTTCTTT
abundance: NA
j_gene: TRBJ1-1
d_gene: TRBD1
v_gene: TRBV29-1

CDR3aa: CASSPGTGGKKLFF
CDR3nt: TGTGCCAGCAGTCCCGGGACAGGAGGAAAAAAACTGTTTTTT
abundance: once
j_gene: TRBJ1-4
d_gene: TRBD1
v_gene: TRBV27

CDR3aa: CASSSQGGPSNQPQHF
CDR3nt: TGTGCCAGCAGTTCCCAGGGGGGCCCTAGCAATCAGCCCCAGCATTTT
abundance: once
j_gene: TRBJ1-5
d_gene: TRBD1
v_gene: TRBV28

CDR3aa: CASSRQGRGQPQHF
CDR3nt: TGTGCCAGCAGTCGACAGGGAAGAGGTCAGCCCCAGCATTTT
abundance: NA
j_gene: TRBJ1-5
d_gene: TRBD1
v_gene: TRBV6-5

CDR3aa: CASSEPGLAVPGELFF
CDR3nt: TGTGCCAGCAGTGAACCGGGACTAGCGGTACCCGGGGAGCTGTTTTTT
abundance: NA
j_gene: TRBJ2-2
d_gene: TRBD2
v_gene: TRBV6-1

CDR3aa: CASSEGQYNTEAFF
CDR3nt: TGTGCCAGCAGCGAAGGACAGTACAACACTGAAGCTTTCTTT
abundance: NA
j_gene: TRBJ1-1
d_gene: NA
v_gene: TRBV27

CDR3aa: CASSSLGGWGGTQYF
CDR3nt: TGTGCCAGCAGCTCCCTGGGCGGCTGGGGAGGGACCCAGTACTTC
abundance: NA
j_gene: TRBJ2-5
d_gene: NA
v_gene: TRBV7-6

CDR3aa: CASSHHQGSRNSPLHF
CDR3nt: TGTGCCAGCAGCCATCATCAGGGAAGCCGTAATTCACCCCTCCACTTT
abundance: NA
j_gene: TRBJ1-6
d_gene: NA
v_gene: TRBV3-1/TRBV3-2

CDR3aa: CASSWEVSYGYTF
CDR3nt: TGTGCCAGCAGTTGGGAGGTGTCCTATGGCTACACCTTC
abundance: NA
j_gene: TRBJ1-2
d_gene: NA
v_gene: TRBV6-2/TRBV6-3

CDR3aa: CASSDLQGADTQYF
CDR3nt: TGTGCCAGCAGCGATCTACAGGGAGCAGATACGCAGTATTTT
abundance: NA
j_gene: TRBJ2-3
d_gene: NA
v_gene: TRBV11-2

CDR3aa: CASSIAGQETQYF
CDR3nt: TGTGCCAGTAGTATCGCGGGACAAGAGACCCAGTACTTC
abundance: NA
j_gene: TRBJ2-5
d_gene: NA
v_gene: TRBV19

CDR3aa: CASSPRGGAGTEAFF
CDR3nt: TGTGCCAGCTCACCACGGGGGGGGGCCGGCACTGAAGCTTTCTTT
abundance: NA
j_gene: TRBJ1-1
d_gene: NA
v_gene: TRBV18

CDR3aa: CAISDLPSGRSPYNEQFF
CDR3nt: TGTGCCATCAGTGACCTTCCCAGCGGGAGAAGCCCCTACAATGAGCAGTTCTTC
abundance: NA
j_gene: TRBJ2-1
d_gene: TRBD2
v_gene: TRBV10-3

CDR3aa: CASSLTGTGSGEQYF
CDR3nt: TGCGCCAGCAGCCTTACCGGGACAGGGTCTGGCGAGCAGTACTTC
abundance: NA
j_gene: TRBJ2-7
d_gene: TRBD1
v_gene: TRBV4-1

CDR3aa: CASRPGGGETQYF
CDR3nt: TGTGCCAGCAGGCCGGGAGGGGGAGAGACCCAGTACTTC
abundance: NA
j_gene: TRBJ2-5
d_gene: TRBD2
v_gene: TRBV28

CDR3aa: CAISVRDEQYF
CDR3nt: TGTGCCATCAGTGTCCGGGACGAGCAGTACTTC
abundance: NA
j_gene: TRBJ2-7
d_gene: NA
v_gene: TRBV10-3

CDR3aa: CASSMQGRSNEKLFF
CDR3nt: TGTGCCAGCAGCATGCAGGGAAGAAGTAATGAAAAACTGTTTTTT
abundance: NA
j_gene: TRBJ1-4
d_gene: NA
v_gene: TRBV5-4

CDR3aa: CASSVVAGETEAFF
CDR3nt: TGTGCCAGCAGCGTAGTGGCAGGGGAGACTGAAGCTTTCTTT
abundance: NA
j_gene: TRBJ1-1
d_gene: NA
v_gene: TRBV9

CDR3aa: CASDRGTNEKLFF
CDR3nt: TGTGCCAGCGACAGGGGAACTAATGAAAAACTGTTTTTT
abundance: NA
j_gene: TRBJ1-4
d_gene: TRBD1
v_gene: TRBV6-5

CDR3aa: CASSPLGDLRGETQYF
CDR3nt: TGTGCCAGCAGTCCCCTGGGGGACTTGCGGGGGGAGACCCAGTACTTC
abundance: NA
j_gene: TRBJ2-5
d_gene: TRBD2
v_gene: TRBV27

CDR3aa: CASSEAPTGRGGGYEQFF
CDR3nt: TGTGCCAGCAGTGAAGCCCCTACGGGTCGGGGGGGTGGCTATGAGCAGTTCTTC
abundance: NA
j_gene: TRBJ2-1
d_gene: TRBD2
v_gene: TRBV2

CDR3aa: CASSTLPGQGHTAREAFF
CDR3nt: TGTGCCAGTAGTACTCTGCCGGGACAGGGGCACACTGCTCGTGAAGCTTTCTTT
abundance: NA
j_gene: TRBJ1-1
d_gene: TRBD1
v_gene: TRBV19

CDR3aa: CASSFSRFYGYTF
CDR3nt: TGTGCCAGCAGTTTTAGCCGCTTCTATGGCTACACCTTC
abundance: NA
j_gene: TRBJ1-2
d_gene: NA
v_gene: TRBV12-3/TRBV12-4

CDR3aa: CASSVETGSSYNEQFF
CDR3nt: TGTGCCAGCAGCGTAGAGACAGGGAGCTCCTACAATGAGCAGTTCTTC
abundance: NA
j_gene: TRBJ2-1
d_gene: TRBD1
v_gene: TRBV9

CDR3aa: CASSPSGGNGNTIYF
CDR3nt: TGTGCCAGCAGCCCTTCGGGGGGGAATGGAAACACCATATATTTT
abundance: few
j_gene: TRBJ1-3
d_gene: NA
v_gene: TRBV5-4

CDR3aa: CASSAWLGLAQETQYF
CDR3nt: TGTGCCAGCAGTGCTTGGTTGGGACTGGCGCAAGAGACCCAGTACTTC
abundance: NA
j_gene: TRBJ2-5
d_gene: NA
v_gene: TRBV2

CDR3aa: CASSLEASGRATDTQYF
CDR3nt: TGCGCCAGCAGCTTGGAGGCTAGCGGGAGAGCCACAGATACGCAGTATTTT
abundance: NA
j_gene: TRBJ2-3
d_gene: TRBD2
v_gene: TRBV5-1

CDR3aa: CASSVGSGTYNEQFF
CDR3nt: TGTGCCAGCAGTGTGGGTAGCGGCACCTACAATGAGCAGTTCTTC
abundance: NA
j_gene: TRBJ2-1
d_gene: NA
v_gene: TRBV2

CDR3aa: CASNGQASSYNSPLHF
CDR3nt: TGTGCCAGCAACGGACAGGCCAGCTCCTATAATTCACCCCTCCACTTT
abundance: NA
j_gene: TRBJ1-6
d_gene: TRBD1
v_gene: TRBV2

CDR3aa: CATSPGRYNSPLHF
CDR3nt: TGTGCCACCAGCCCCGGGAGGTATAATTCACCCCTCCACTTT
abundance: NA
j_gene: TRBJ1-6
d_gene: NA
v_gene: TRBV15

CDR3aa: CASSALGRGASYEQYF
CDR3nt: TGTGCCAGCAGTGCCCTAGGGCGGGGGGCCTCCTACGAGCAGTACTTC
abundance: few
j_gene: TRBJ2-7
d_gene: TRBD2
v_gene: TRBV2

CDR3aa: CASSLVGGDSYEQYF
CDR3nt: TGTGCCAGCAGCTTAGTCGGGGGAGACTCCTACGAGCAGTACTTC
abundance: NA
j_gene: TRBJ2-7
d_gene: NA
v_gene: TRBV11-2

CDR3aa: CASSLLTGTEAFF
CDR3nt: TGTGCCAGCAGCCTCTTGACAGGAACTGAAGCTTTCTTT
abundance: once
j_gene: TRBJ1-1
d_gene: NA
v_gene: TRBV14

CDR3aa: CSVGDTRFGYTF
CDR3nt: TGCAGCGTTGGGGACACCCGATTCGGCTACACCTTC
abundance: NA
j_gene: TRBJ1-2
d_gene: NA
v_gene: TRBV29-1

CDR3aa: CASSLAGRDTQYF
CDR3nt: TGTGCTAGCAGCTTAGCCGGGAGAGATACGCAGTATTTT
abundance: once
j_gene: TRBJ2-3
d_gene: NA
v_gene: TRBV7-7

CDR3aa: CASSFGESYTGELFF
CDR3nt: TGTGCCAGCAGCTTCGGAGAATCCTACACCGGGGAGCTGTTTTTT
abundance: NA
j_gene: TRBJ2-2
d_gene: NA
v_gene: TRBV5-8

CDR3aa: CASSLLGPTSERTDTQYF
CDR3nt: TGTGCCAGCAGCTTGTTAGGGCCGACTAGCGAACGCACAGATACGCAGTATTTT
abundance: NA
j_gene: TRBJ2-3
d_gene: TRBD2
v_gene: TRBV5-8

CDR3aa: CASRDGTGLVKLFF
CDR3nt: TGTGCCAGCAGGGACGGCACAGGGTTGGTAAAACTGTTTTTT
abundance: once
j_gene: TRBJ1-4
d_gene: NA
v_gene: TRBV2

CDR3aa: CASTPSGAYNEQFF
CDR3nt: TGTGCCAGCACCCCCAGCGGGGCCTACAATGAGCAGTTCTTC
abundance: NA
j_gene: TRBJ2-1
d_gene: TRBD2
v_gene: TRBV7-2